This T cell receptor beta chain was sequenced during a study of identifying expanded T cells in peripheral blood. Study-level findings and limits: Differentially abundant clones: around 1.2 between replicates, 16.4 at two to three weeks, 19 to 20 at four. Clone count variance between roughly 2-week samples rose with total template count.

Assay: immunoSEQ multiplex PCR; the TCRdb copy retains only in-frame clones and omits some. Counted here are about 86,000 clones, roughly 88% occurring once; the ten biggest clones make up approximately 5.3%. The CDR3 loop spans 10 amino acids. Per the germline V gene, CDR1 is SQVTM and CDR2 is ANQGSEA. The V end was cut by 6 bases, the J end by 10 bases, with 12 bases between. Healthy donors had no documented immune events, such as infections, while sampled. On this clone itself: Its matching antigen is unknown.

The specimen was blood. The clonotype originates from a person between 18 and 75 years old in good health. This chain links TRBV29-1 with TRBJ1-1; the D gene is possibly TRBD1 (6 bases). The CDR3 region is CSVQQGVAFF. CDR3 in DNA: TGCAGCGTCCAACAGGGCGTAGCTTTCTTT.